Each of the 10 T cell receptor beta chains below was sequenced from the same sample in a study of T-cell memory formation after mild COVID-19. MiXCR, run by TCRdb on the 5' RACE reads, gives a single entry per CDR3 protein. The sample includes approximately 400,000 distinct CDR3 sequences, around 17% of them seen just once. Sequences were obtained from PBMCs or a T cell subset sorted from them (not recorded which). The receptors shown here come from a man between 18 and 35 years old who had mild COVID-19 (a few samples of this study predate the infection). Cell type and time point are not known.

V and J are TRBV3-1 and TRBJ2-2; D remains unclear. Germline V gene data show CDR1 as LGHDT and CDR2 as YNNKEL (reference sequence). The CDR3 contains 15 residues. Trimming took 2 bases from V and 5 from J, leaving 12 bases between them. The CDR3 DNA is TGTGCCAGCAGCCAATTGGTCTTGAGGACCGGGGAGCTGTTTTTT. This translates into CASSQLVLRTGELFF.

The gene calls are TRBV6-5 and TRBJ2-7, with D uncertain. The CDR3 length is 12 residues. Germline V CDR1 and CDR2: MNHEY, SVGAGI. Trimming stripped 2 bases from V and 6 bases from J, with 8 bases between. DNA for the CDR3: TGTGCCAGCAGTTACCCGGGTGGCGAGCAGTACGTC. This sequence encodes CASSYPGGEQYV.

The chain joins TRBV28 to TRBJ1-1; D is unresolved. This CDR3 comprises 12 residues. Germline V gives CDR1 MDHEN, CDR2 SYDVKM. The V gene lost 8 bases and the J gene lost 3 bases, with 10 bases spanning the gap. CDR3 bases: TGTGCCAGCTTACGATTGGACACTGAAGCTTTCTTT. It codes for CASLRLDTEAFF. Full variable domain (rest looked up from reference TRBV28 and TRBJ1-1): DVKVTQSSRYLVKRTGEKVFLECVQDMDHENMFWYRQDPGLGLRLIYFSYDVKMKEKGDIPEGYSVSREKKERFSLILESASTNQTSMYLCASLRLDTEAFFGQGTRLTVV.

This clonotype was detected only once. The junction does not match germline at one end; this may be a read error. The V and J genes are TRBV9 and TRBJ2-6; tentative D call: TRBD2 (5 bases). Germline CDR1 and CDR2: SGDLS and YYNGEE. The CDR3 runs 14 residues. In DNA, the CDR3 is TGTGCCAGCAGCGTCGGGCCCGGGGTCAACGTCCTGACTTTC. It is translated as CASSVGPGVNVLTF.

This clonotype was counted between two and nine times. The rearrangement joins TRBV7-3 to TRBJ1-1, with a possible D match to TRBD1 (5 bases). Germline CDR1 is SGHTA and CDR2 is FQGTGA. CDR3 length equals 14 residues. Trimming removed 2 bases at V and 3 bases at J, with 10 bases between. CDR3 sequence (DNA): TGTGCCAGCAGCTTAGGGGCCCAGTACACTGAAGCTTTCTTT. Encoded protein: CASSLGAQYTEAFF.

This clonotype was detected ten times or more. The V call is TRBV7-9, the J call TRBJ1-4, with TRBD1 as a possible D gene (5 bases). CDR3 length: 15 residues. Trimming stripped 5 bases from V and 3 bases from J, with 13 bases between. Germline loops: CDR1 SEHNR, CDR2 FQNEAQ (reference sequence). CDR3 sequence (DNA): TGTGCCAGCAGCCCGCAGGGTTACTCTAATGAAAAACTGTTTTTT. Translated, it gives CASSPQGYSNEKLFF.

This clonotype has a handful of counts. The chain carries TRBV12-3 or TRBV12-4 and TRBJ2-5; D not resolved. The germline V and J ends were trimmed by 3 bases and 5 bases, with 10 bases remaining between them. The CDR3 contains 13 residues. The CDR3 coding sequence is TGTGCCAGCAGTTTGGGTACTCGGGAGACCCAGTACTTC. This sequence encodes CASSLGTRETQYF.

This clonotype was found many times. V is TRBV20-1 and J is TRBJ1-4; 8 positions match TRBD1. Unmatched junction bases numbered 7, after V lost 5 bases and J lost 8 bases. Germline assignment: CDR1 DFQATT and CDR2 SNEGSKA (reference sequence). The CDR3 loop spans 13 amino acids. CDR3 loop: CSAGTGGDEKLFF. The DNA of the CDR3 is TGCAGTGCTGGGACAGGAGGAGACGAAAAACTGTTTTTT.

This clonotype has more than one count but fewer than ten. V and J are TRBV6-1 and TRBJ1-5, with 10 bases lining up with TRBD1. Trimming took 8 bases from V and 5 from J; bases not matched to a gene: 9. The germline gives CDR1 MNHNS, CDR2 SASEGT. The CDR3 runs 15 residues. In DNA form, the CDR3 reads TGTGCCAGCGCGTCCGGGACAGGGGATTATCAGCCCCAGCATTTT. Translated: CASASGTGDYQPQHF.

This clonotype was counted once. This chain links TRBV24-1 with TRBJ2-3; D possibly corresponds to TRBD1 (6 bases). The CDR3 has 13 amino acids. V shed 2 bases and J shed 4 bases, with 6 bases lying between them. CDR1 is KGHDR, CDR2 SFDVKD, per germline. CDR3 amino acids: CATSDYRADTQYF. The CDR3 coding sequence is TGTGCCACCAGTGATTACAGGGCAGATACGCAGTATTTT.